This T cell receptor beta chain was recovered during a study of blood T cell repertoires in COVID-19. Study context: COVID-19 samples collected from the United States, Italy and Spain covered acute and convalescent phases. T cells, B-cell-depleted T cells, or PBMCs provided the cDNA or gDNA that served as material.

The CDR3 is made up of 14 amino acids. V lost 8 bases and J 2 bases, leaving 16 bases between the germline ends. Germline CDR1 is LGHDT and CDR2 is YNNKEL (reference sequence). Recruits, aged about 18 to 100 years, lived in some 25 US areas. Authors' methods: Amplification from reference gene primers served as the basis for estimated nucleated cell counts. Repertoires were generated with immunoSEQ multiplex PCR, while TCRdb's copy carries only in-frame clones and drops some. V and J calls and clone size are given by that table; D and trimming were obtained from the DNA. The sample consists of under 200,000 clones, around 82% of them appearing once.

The receptor's source is a woman aged 55-70 years with acute COVID-19. Sequencing used PBMCs or T cells enriched from blood (not recorded which). The genes are TRBV3-1 (or the pseudogene TRBV3-2) and TRBJ2-7; D might be TRBD1 (5 bases). CDR3 sequence: CASPPQGTPYEQYV. CDR3 nucleotides: TGTGCCAGCCCCCCCCAGGGTACCCCCTACGAGCAGTACGTC.